This TCR beta chain appears in the sequencing data of a study of T cells in Graves' hyperthyroidism and ophthalmopathy. RNA transcripts served as the template for amplifying TCR beta CDR3 regions. RT-PCR in the first round (using the HTBI primer set) targeted the TCR CDR3. TCRdb analysed the multiplex PCR reads with MiXCR anew, one entry per CDR3 protein. This sample has hundreds of thousands of distinct CDR3 sequences; about 14% occur once, and the top ten carry approximately 13%. Germline V gives CDR1 MNHNS, CDR2 SASEGT. CDR3 size: 14 residues. Trimming removed 3 bases from V and 5 bases from J, with 13 bases in between.

This receptor was identified in a man aged 18 to 35 with Graves' ophthalmopathy. The rearrangement uses TRBV6-1 and TRBJ2-5; D gene ambiguous. Sequencing was performed on blood. The CDR3: CASSDALGMETQYF. The CDR3 nucleotides are TGTGCCAGCAGTGATGCATTAGGCATGGAGACCCAGTACTTC.